The entry that follows covers one T cell receptor beta chain sequence. The antigen remains unidentified. Reprocessing the 5' RACE reads, TCRdb reports a single entry for every CDR3 protein and omits DNA. The sample spans around 450,000 distinct CDR3 sequences; the ten largest clones claim about 2.2%. The CDR3 is 15 amino acids. Germline CDR1 LGHDT, CDR2 YNNKEL (reference sequence). This entry belongs to a study of monozygotic twins with inflammatory bowel disease. General study points: Results did not support any single strong IBD-associated signal or clonotype.

The clonotype comes from a human donor with ulcerative colitis or Crohn's disease, or a healthy co-twin of an affected twin (not recorded which). The sequenced sample consisted of blood. The chain recombines TRBV3-1 with TRBJ2-3; TCRdb returns TRBD1, unconfirmable since there is no DNA. CDR3 sequence: CASSQPSGDQDTQYF.